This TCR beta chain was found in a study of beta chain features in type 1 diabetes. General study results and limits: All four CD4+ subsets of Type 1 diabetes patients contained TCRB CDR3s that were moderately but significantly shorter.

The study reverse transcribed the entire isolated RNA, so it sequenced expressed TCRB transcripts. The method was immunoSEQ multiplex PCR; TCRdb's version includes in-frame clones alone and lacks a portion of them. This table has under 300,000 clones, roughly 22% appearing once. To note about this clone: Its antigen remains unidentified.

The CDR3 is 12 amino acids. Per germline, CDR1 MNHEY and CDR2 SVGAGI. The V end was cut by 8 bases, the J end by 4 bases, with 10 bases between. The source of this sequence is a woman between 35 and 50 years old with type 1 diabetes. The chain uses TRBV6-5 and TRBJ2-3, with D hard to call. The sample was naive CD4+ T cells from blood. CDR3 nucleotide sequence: TGTGCCAGCGGAGTCCCGGCAGATACGCAGTATTTT. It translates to CASGVPADTQYF.